This TCR beta chain was captured by sequencing in a study of T cell responses to AZD1222 COVID-19 vaccine. General study results and limits: Baseline serology detected seropositivity in only a handful of AZD1222 recipients.

Only in-frame clones appear in the TCRdb table, and some are missing; sequencing was by immunoSEQ multiplex PCR. In the table there are approximately 98,000 clones, approximately 86% of which are singletons. As concerns this clone: Its matching antigen is unknown. One junction end disagrees with the germline gene, perhaps due to a read error.

This clonotype originated in an adult in good health. The sequenced sample was peripheral blood, obtained on day 0 of AZD1222 vaccination.

The CDR3 nucleotides are TGTGCCAGCAGTTACTTGGGGGACCGGTACTACGGGCAGTACTTC. Protein sequence: CASSYLGDRYYGQYF. J is TRBJ2-7 and V is TRBV6-5; the D gene could be TRBD1 or TRBD2 (5 bases each). Germline CDR1 MNHEY, CDR2 SVGAGI. The CDR3 spans 15 residues.